This TCR beta chain emerged from a study of spatial heterogeneity in lung cancer (dated by TCRdb to between 2018 and 2021). In terms of the full investigation: More beta-chain than alpha-chain transcripts were consistently detected, likely reflecting higher beta-chain transcript abundance. At surgery, both alpha and beta chains were TCR-sequenced in fewer than 250 tumor regions, 63 to 80 matched nontumor lung samples and some 58 PBMC samples. Nonsynonymous mutation counts, determined by whole-exome sequencing of tumor tissue, were related to TCR repertoire features. In non-small cell lung cancer, the study quantitatively compared TCR alpha and beta repertoires across several tumor regions, matched nontumor lung, and blood. In the raw uncorrected reads, each unique combination of TCR and UMI appeared on average more than ten times.

The intended sense of this specimen's time point label: sample taken at primary tumor resection. TCR sequencing used whole RNA extracted from tumor and nontumor lung tissue, or from cryopreserved PBMC samples, without cell sorting. The donors were more than 60 patients from the lung TRACERx cohort who had early-stage, untreated non-small cell lung cancer. Only patients for whom sufficient RNA was available from at least two tumor regions were selected for TCR sequencing. From its cysteine to its phenylalanine, the CDR3 spans 13 amino acids. Just the 39-base CDR3 DNA is kept, in frame starting at base 1. Trimming removed 2 bases from V and 7 bases from J, leaving 11 bases between the germline ends. The germline V gene supplies CDR1 MGHDK and CDR2 SYGVNS. This clonotype is a singleton in its sample. There is no known antigen for this receptor. Base qualities are not provided; no much larger clone lies one nucleotide away. Single-read evidence is weak.

General findings and caveats noted by the study authors: Confirming at a functional level the hypothesis that regional TCRs recognize regional mutations was considered to require additional single-cell paired TCR alpha and beta sequencing. Ubiquitous expanded tumor TCRs showed up in blood more often at tumor resection than at routine follow-up.

The method was 5' RACE. Reads for this sample came from a NextSeq 500. To allow correction of PCR and sequencing errors, the TCR library protocol tagged every TCR cDNA molecule with a unique molecular identifier. Per the source publication's procedure: Decombinator tools were used for TCR identification, UMI-based error correction and CDR3 extraction. Expanded TCRs were defined as those above a frequency of 2 per 1,000, corresponding to the top 1% of the tumor frequency distribution. Renyi diversity was calculated using the R vegan package after each repertoire was subsampled 100 times to 5,000 TCRs. To build CDR3 similarity networks, amino acid triplet string-kernel similarity was used, and CDR3s were connected when their pairwise similarity was above 0.82. Using fastp at Q25 and MiXCR, TCRdb reprocessed the public reads and kept productive beta chains. Entries are consolidated by CDR3 protein sequence, retaining the most common genes and DNA. The V and J calls, along with clone size, are taken from TCRdb and not from the paper's own processing. In this sample the table shows tens of thousands of distinct CDR3 sequences, 10% to 15% of which occur a single time. The top ten hold roughly 39% of the sample.

This chain is built from TRBV25-1 and TRBJ2-5, with TRBD1 as a weak D call on 6 bases. This clonotype originated in a male donor with early-stage non-small cell lung cancer. The sample consisted of PBMCs, taken at surgery. The CDR3 sequence is CASSEKGEWTQYF. The nucleotide sequence is TGTGCCAGCAGTGAAAAGGGGGAATGGACCCAGTACTTC.